These 29 T cell receptor beta chains were sequenced from one sample in a study of spatial heterogeneity in lung cancer. Overall study findings and caveats: Counts of expanded intratumoral alpha and beta TCRs tracked tumor mutation counts.

The antigens of these receptors remain unknown. Time point described: sample taken at primary tumor resection. TCRdb independently ran MiXCR on the 5' RACE reads; one entry per CDR3 protein. The data show over a thousand distinct CDR3 sequences, roughly 26% seen once. The material was lung tumor tissue, obtained at surgery. All receptors come from a male donor with early-stage non-small cell lung cancer.

By sample share, this clonotype is medium-sized. The V call is TRBV7-9, the J call TRBJ2-6; tentatively, D is TRBD1 (6 bases). V lost 2 bases to trimming and J lost 2 bases, with 16 bases between them. This CDR3 has 18 residues. Germline V CDR1 and CDR2: SEHNR, FQNEAQ (reference sequence). The CDR3 DNA is TGTGCCAGCAGCTTAAAAGGGGGAAATTACGCTGGGGCCAACGTCCTGACTTTC. Translation gives CASSLKGGNYAGANVLTF.

J is TRBJ2-7 and V is TRBV20-1; 14 bases are shared with TRBD2. The length of the CDR3 is 15 residues. Germline V gene sequence: CDR1 DFQATT, CDR2 SNEGSKA (reference sequence). V lost 7 bases, J lost 5 bases, and 10 bases stayed unmatched. Written as DNA, the CDR3 is TGCAGTGTTCCCGGGACTAGCGGGGGCCGGGACGAGCAGTACTTC. Translating gives CSVPGTSGGRDEQYF.

This clonotype counts as medium-sized (0.01 to 0.1%). The chain links TRBV7-2 to TRBJ2-5; D tentatively reads TRBD1 or TRBD2 (5 bases each). V was pared by 1 base and J by 5 bases, with 11 bases between. The CDR3 consists of 14 residues. The germline V gene has CDR1 SGHTA and CDR2 FQGNSA. Here the CDR3 DNA reads TGTGCCAGCAGCTTAGAGTGGGGGATGGAGACCCAGTACTTC. It translates to CASSLEWGMETQYF. Combining the CDR3 with reference TRBV7-2 and TRBJ2-5 gives the whole variable domain GAGVSQSPSNKVTEKGKDVELRCDPISGHTALYWYRQSLGQGLEFLIYFQGNSAPDKSGLPSDRFSAERTGGSVSTLTIQRTQQEDSAVYLCASSLEWGMETQYFGPGTRLLVL.

By share, this clonotype ranks as large. The rearrangement uses TRBV19 and TRBJ2-1; D not resolved. The CDR3 covers 12 residues. Germline CDR1 is LNHDA and CDR2 is SQIVND (reference sequence). V lost 3 bases to trimming and J lost 3 bases, with 3 bases between them. The CDR3 spells CASSMYYNEQFF. The CDR3, as DNA: TGTGCCAGTAGTATGTACTACAATGAGCAGTTCTTC.

The gene calls are TRBV11-3 and TRBJ2-1, with 7 bases that match TRBD1. The V gene end was trimmed by 5 bases and the J gene end by 9 bases; junction bases not matched to a gene: 4. Per the germline V gene, CDR1 is SGHNT and CDR2 is YENEEA. The CDR3 spans 12 residues. The CDR3 reads CASSQGGVEQFF. The CDR3, as DNA: TGTGCCAGCAGCCAAGGGGGCGTTGAGCAGTTCTTC.

This clonotype ranks as medium-sized. The rearrangement joins TRBV2 to TRBJ2-3, with TRBD2 matching 13 bases. The germline gives CDR1 SNHLY, CDR2 FYNNEI. CDR3 length: 16 residues. V lost 1 base and J lost 3; bases outside the gene matches: 1. CDR3 nucleotides: TGTGCCAGCAGTGAAGGGACTAGCGGGAGTACAGATACGCAGTATTTT. Protein product: CASSEGTSGSTDTQYF.

The chain recombines TRBV6-5 with TRBJ2-5; no reliable D call. The CDR3 contains 11 residues. Per germline, CDR1 MNHEY and CDR2 SVGAGI. V was shortened by 4 bases and J by 7 bases, with 7 bases between the two germline ends. This CDR3 is CASSFLGTQYF. The CDR3 DNA is TGTGCCAGCAGTTTTTTAGGGACCCAGTACTTC.

This clonotype is categorized as large. The CDR3 DNA reads TGTGCCAGCAGGGCCAGCCAGGATTCACCCCTCCACTTT. It encodes CASRASQDSPLHF. The chain joins TRBV2 to TRBJ1-6; D ambiguous. Trimming pared 6 bases from V and 8 bases from J, leaving 11 bases between. CDR1 and CDR2 from the germline V gene are SNHLY and FYNNEI. The CDR3 totals 13 residues.

This rearrangement joins TRBV7-8 to TRBJ2-3; D might be TRBD1 (5 bases). The V end was cut by 2 bases, the J end by 2 bases, with 11 bases between. The CDR3 is made up of 15 amino acids. Germline CDR1 and CDR2: SGHVS and FQNEAQ. The CDR3 coding sequence is TGTGCCAGCAGCTTACAGGGAAGGATCACAGATACGCAGTATTTT. Translation: CASSLQGRITDTQYF.

This clonotype is large by share. The rearrangement links TRBV20-1 to TRBJ2-7; tentatively, D is TRBD2 (5 bases). Trimming left V 3 bases short and J 0 bases short, with 6 bases between. From germline, CDR1 is DFQATT and CDR2 SNEGSKA (reference sequence). The CDR3 has 12 residues. The CDR3 nucleotides read TGCAGTGCTAGGGACTTCTCCTACGAGCAGTACTTC. As protein: CSARDFSYEQYF.

CDR3 protein: CSATQGYEQYF. In nucleotides, the CDR3 is TGCAGTGCTACCCAGGGCTACGAGCAGTACTTC. J is TRBJ2-7 and V is TRBV20-1; TRBD1 is a possible D gene (5 bases). Germline-derived CDR1 and CDR2 are DFQATT and SNEGSKA (reference sequence). V was trimmed by 4 bases and J by 3 bases, leaving 7 bases between them. The CDR3 has 11 residues.

This clonotype is termed large. The J gene is TRBJ2-5, the V gene TRBV10-3; D is tentatively TRBD1 or TRBD2 (5 bases each). The CDR3 spans 13 residues. Trimming pared 6 bases from V and 2 bases from J, leaving 10 bases between. CDR1 is ENHRY, CDR2 SYGVKD, per germline. The CDR3 region is CAIRPGAQETQYF. In DNA, the CDR3 is TGTGCCATCAGGCCCGGGGCACAAGAGACCCAGTACTTC.

V and J are TRBV5-4 and TRBJ2-2, with 7 bases aligning to TRBD2. This CDR3 region has 15 residues. In germline, CDR1 is SGHNT, CDR2 YYREEE (reference sequence). With 4 bases clipped from V and 4 bases from J, the junction kept 7 bases outside the gene matches. The CDR3 sequence: CASSTPGGSTGELFF. Written as DNA, the CDR3 is TGTGCCAGCAGCACCCCGGGGGGATCCACCGGGGAGCTGTTTTTT.

The sample holds a few counts of this clonotype. This may be a read error, as it is one base from a much larger clone. The chain combines TRBV28 with TRBJ2-7; D might be TRBD1 (5 bases). Germline CDR1 is MDHEN and CDR2 is SYDVKM. This CDR3 region has 13 residues. V lost 8 bases and J lost 5, with 16 bases in between. CDR3 protein: CASDRLKEDEQYF. The CDR3 DNA reads TGTGCCAGCGACAGATTGAAGGAAGACGAGCAGTACTTC.

This clonotype is labeled as medium-sized. This rearrangement joins TRBV5-1 to TRBJ2-2, with a possible D match to TRBD2 (5 bases). Trimming removed 1 base at V and 6 bases at J, with 13 bases between. In germline, CDR1 is SGHRS, CDR2 YFSETQ. This CDR3 has 15 amino acids. The CDR3 coding sequence is TGCGCCAGCAGCTTGCGGCCAGCGGATGCCGGGGAGCTGTTTTTT. Protein sequence: CASSLRPADAGELFF. The full variable domain, completed using reference TRBV5-1 and TRBJ2-2, is KAGVTQTPRYLIKTRGQQVTLSCSPISGHRSVSWYQQTPGQGLQFLFEYFSETQRNKGNFPGRFSGRQFSNSRSEMNVSTLELGDSALYLCASSLRPADAGELFFGEGSRLTVL.

The chain couples TRBV19 to TRBJ1-1, with a possible D match to TRBD1 (5 bases). Germline V gene data show CDR1 as LNHDA and CDR2 as SQIVND (reference sequence). The V gene lost 7 bases and the J gene lost 6 bases, with 15 bases spanning the gap. This CDR3 is 13 amino acids long. Written as DNA, the CDR3 is TGTGCCAGTACCTACAGGAATAACCCTGAAGCTTTCTTT. The encoded protein is CASTYRNNPEAFF.

This clonotype is medium-sized in the sample. The chain recombines TRBV18 with TRBJ1-2; no definite D call. The CDR3 sequence is 14 residues long. Trimming cost V 2 bases and J 0 bases, with 7 bases left between them. Germline V CDR1 and CDR2: KGHSH, LQKENI. The CDR3 is CASSPGISNYGYTF. The CDR3 region has the DNA TGTGCCAGCTCACCAGGCATCTCTAACTATGGCTACACCTTC.

This chain links TRBV2 with TRBJ2-7; possibly TRBD2 for D (5 bases). Per the germline V gene, CDR1 is SNHLY and CDR2 is FYNNEI. This CDR3 is built from 16 residues. Trimming left V 2 bases short and J 2 bases short, with 16 bases between. In DNA, the CDR3 is TGTGCCAGCAGTGAACGGGTACTAGTTGCTGCCTACGAGCAGTACTTC. It codes for CASSERVLVAAYEQYF. Variable domain in full (rest from reference TRBV2 and TRBJ2-7): EPEVTQTPSHQVTQMGQEVILRCVPISNHLYFYWYRQILGQKVEFLVSFYNNEISEKSEIFDDQFSVERPDGSNFTLKIRSTKLEDSAMYFCASSERVLVAAYEQYFGPGTRLTVT.

This chain uses TRBV3-1 with TRBJ1-3; D is undetermined. Trimming cost V 4 bases and J 0 bases, with 10 bases left between them. The CDR3 extends over 15 amino acids. Germline V CDR1 and CDR2: LGHDT, YNNKEL (reference sequence). CDR3 DNA sequence: TGTGCCAGCAGCCTGGGAGAGAGCTCTGGAAACACCATATATTTT. Protein: CASSLGESSGNTIYF.

The chain carries TRBV7-2 and TRBJ1-1, with a tentative D call TRBD1 (6 bases). V shed 4 bases and J shed 2 bases, with 11 bases lying between them. Germline CDR1 SGHTA, CDR2 FQGNSA. The CDR3 loop spans 14 amino acids. CDR3 in amino acids: CASSYGQTNTEAFF. DNA for the CDR3: TGTGCCAGCAGCTACGGACAGACTAACACTGAAGCTTTCTTT.

This clonotype qualifies as large. The rearrangement links TRBV20-1 to TRBJ2-2; D remains unclear. The CDR3 covers 14 residues. The V end was cut by 3 bases, the J end by 1 base, with 9 bases between. The germline V gene encodes CDR1 DFQATT and CDR2 SNEGSKA (reference sequence). The CDR3 spells CSARGTVNTGELFF. In DNA form, the CDR3 reads TGCAGTGCTAGGGGCACTGTGAACACCGGGGAGCTGTTTTTT.

In its sample, this clonotype ranks as large. V and J are TRBV6-2 or TRBV6-3 and TRBJ2-7, with D possibly being TRBD2 (6 bases). Per germline, CDR1 MNHEY and CDR2 SVGEGT. The CDR3 runs 12 residues. Trimming removed 6 bases at V and 3 bases at J, with 9 bases between. This CDR3 is CASSGTVYEQYF. The CDR3 bases are TGTGCCAGCAGCGGGACTGTCTACGAGCAGTACTTC.

V and J are TRBV11-2 and TRBJ1-3; D gene unclear. The germline CDR1 and CDR2 sequences are SGHAT and FQNNGV. The CDR3 totals 18 residues. Trimming took off 0 bases at V and 2 bases at J, with 17 bases between the two ends. The CDR3, as DNA: TGTGCCAGCAGCTTAGATCTCCCCCAGAAAGACGCTGGAAACACCATATATTTT. Protein sequence: CASSLDLPQKDAGNTIYF. The entire variable domain, with the rest obtained from reference TRBV11-2 and TRBJ1-3, is as follows: EAGVAQSPRYKIIEKRQSVAFWCNPISGHATLYWYQQILGQGPKLLIQFQNNGVVDDSQLPKDRFSAERLKGVDSTLKIQPAKLEDSAVYLCASSLDLPQKDAGNTIYFGEGSWLTVV.

Sample share makes this clonotype large. The chain combines TRBV6-5 with TRBJ2-7; 12 bases map to TRBD2. The CDR3 has 18 amino acids. The V and J ends lost 0 bases and 3 bases, in that order; junction bases with no gene match: 9. Germline V gene lookup returns CDR1 MNHEY and CDR2 SVGAGI. The DNA for the CDR3 is TGTGCCAGCAGTTACTCCAGGACTAGCGGGATCCGAGGCTACGAGCAGTACTTC. Encoded protein: CASSYSRTSGIRGYEQYF.

The chain links TRBV20-1 to TRBJ2-1; D might be TRBD1 (5 bases). The CDR3 contains 16 residues. V lost 0 bases and J lost 7, with 19 bases in between. Germline V gives CDR1 DFQATT, CDR2 SNEGSKA (reference sequence). The CDR3: CSARDLRAFTGNEQFF. CDR3 nucleotide sequence: TGCAGTGCTAGAGATCTCAGGGCCTTTACCGGGAATGAGCAGTTCTTC.

This clonotype rates as medium-sized. The rearrangement joins TRBV7-3 to TRBJ2-5, with D possibly matching TRBD2 (5 bases). The CDR3 is 17 residues long. CDR1 is SGHTA and CDR2 is FQGTGA in the germline V gene. With 2 bases removed from V and 0 bases from J, the gap between germline ends came to 16 bases. The CDR3 region is CASSLGRGGSDQETQYF. In DNA form, the CDR3 reads TGTGCCAGCAGCTTAGGAAGAGGAGGATCCGACCAAGAGACCCAGTACTTC.

The J gene is TRBJ2-7, the V gene TRBV7-9, with a tentative D call TRBD2 (5 bases). Per germline, CDR1 SEHNR and CDR2 FQNEAQ (reference sequence). Deletions cut 5 bases from V and 2 bases from J, with 10 bases between. The CDR3 length is 13 residues. In DNA form, the CDR3 reads TGTGCCAGCAGCCGAAGGGAGACCTACGAGCAGTACTTC. Translation: CASSRRETYEQYF.

The gene calls are TRBV30 and TRBJ1-1, with D maybe TRBD1 (6 bases). There are 15 residues in the CDR3. Germline V gives CDR1 GTSNPN, CDR2 SVGIG (reference sequence). Trimming took 4 bases from V and 11 from J, leaving 26 bases between them. CDR3 in DNA: TGTGCCTGGAAACAAGCGGGGACACAAACCTTACGGGCTTTCTTT. This encodes CAWKQAGTQTLRAFF.

This clonotype qualifies as medium-sized. V usage is TRBV10-3 and J usage is TRBJ2-3; 8 nucleotides agree with TRBD1. CDR3 length: 15 amino acids. Germline V lookup: CDR1 ENHRY, CDR2 SYGVKD. Germline trimming cut 0 bases from V and 3 bases from J; bases unmatched to any gene: 2. CDR3: CAISESGQGTDTQYF. The CDR3 coding sequence is TGTGCCATCAGTGAGTCTGGACAGGGTACAGATACGCAGTATTTT.